The rows below give T cell receptor beta chains drawn from one sample of a study of cytomegalovirus exposure and HLA in healthy donors. Generated by immunoSEQ multiplex PCR, the TCRdb table keeps only in-frame clones and is missing some. The sample carries 100,000 to 150,000 clones, around 75% recorded once. Sequencing was carried out using PBMCs. Receptors originate from a woman in her fifties or sixties in good health and CMV-seronegative. The CDR3 runs from the conserved cysteine through the conserved F or W. Each record gives: V gene, clone size, D gene, J gene, CDR3 protein, CDR3 DNA. D genes are given only for firm matches. Rows give clone size only sometimes, using once, few, many, or a class for an expanded clone.

TRBV19,.,.,TRBJ2-2,CASSIPGALNGELFF,TGTGCCAGTAGTATCCCAGGGGCTTTGAACGGGGAGCTGTTTTTT
TRBV30,.,TRBD1,TRBJ1-4,CAWSVFRTGENEKLFF,TGTGCCTGGAGTGTTTTTCGGACAGGGGAAAATGAAAAACTGTTTTTT
TRBV7-2,.,.,TRBJ1-1,CASSFSFGGLDTEAFF,TGTGCCAGCAGCTTTTCGTTCGGCGGGTTGGACACTGAAGCTTTCTTT
TRBV6-1,.,TRBD1,TRBJ2-7,CASSDTSTGGFNEQYF,TGTGCCAGCAGTGATACTTCGACAGGGGGCTTTAACGAGCAGTACTTC
TRBV18,.,.,TRBJ2-7,CASSPLRSYEQYF,TGTGCCAGCTCACCGCTTAGGAGCTACGAGCAGTACTTC
TRBV7-3,.,TRBD2,TRBJ2-2,CASRASGANTGELFF,TGTGCCAGCAGGGCTAGCGGGGCGAACACCGGGGAGCTGTTTTTT
TRBV7-8,.,.,TRBJ2-7,CASSLTRVYEQYF,TGTGCCAGCAGCTTAACCAGGGTCTACGAGCAGTACTTC
TRBV7-2,.,TRBD1,TRBJ2-7,CASSEGTGPYEQYF,TGTGCCAGCAGCGAGGGGACAGGTCCGTACGAGCAGTACTTC
TRBV7-9,.,TRBD2,TRBJ2-1,CASSPPSGSNIYEQFF,TGTGCCAGCAGCCCCCCTAGCGGGAGTAATATCTATGAGCAGTTCTTC
TRBV5-1,.,.,TRBJ2-7,CASSLGPTGVPYEQYF,TGCGCCAGCAGCTTGGGACCTACGGGAGTACCCTACGAGCAGTACTTC
TRBV4-3,.,.,TRBJ2-1,CASSQGISSYNEQFF,TGCGCCAGCAGCCAAGGTATTAGCTCCTACAATGAGCAGTTCTTC
TRBV9,.,TRBD1,TRBJ2-2,CASRAGQGFTGELFF,TGTGCCAGCAGAGCCGGACAGGGTTTCACCGGGGAGCTGTTTTTT
TRBV27,.,TRBD1,TRBJ1-1,CASRRTGNTEAFF,TGTGCCAGCAGGCGGACAGGTAACACTGAAGCTTTCTTT
TRBV11-2,few,.,TRBJ2-7,CASSLGQVASF,TGTGCCAGCAGCTTAGGGCAGGTGGCTTCGTTC
TRBV6-6,.,.,TRBJ1-6,CASTPEVPSPLHF,TGTGCCAGCACCCCAGAGGTGCCATCACCCCTCCACTTT
TRBV30,.,TRBD1,TRBJ1-1,CAWIRDREAFF,TGTGCCTGGATAAGGGACAGAGAAGCTTTCTTT
TRBV19,.,TRBD1,TRBJ2-2,CASRDRANTGELFF,TGTGCCAGTAGGGACAGGGCGAACACCGGGGAGCTGTTTTTT
TRBV28,once,TRBD2,TRBJ2-7,CASLAPSGAYEQYF,TGTGCCAGCCTCGCCCCTAGCGGGGCCTACGAGCAGTACTTC
TRBV5-1,.,.,TRBJ2-7,CASREGGSSYEQYF,TGCGCCAGCAGGGAGGGAGGCAGCTCCTACGAGCAGTACTTC
TRBV27,few,TRBD2,TRBJ2-1,CASRPLAGALANEQFF,TGTGCCAGCAGGCCGCTAGCGGGAGCCCTCGCTAATGAGCAGTTCTTC
TRBV28,.,TRBD1,TRBJ2-2,CASSHRDRAAGELFF,TGTGCCAGCAGCCACCGGGACAGGGCGGCCGGGGAGCTGTTTTTT
TRBV9,.,.,TRBJ1-2,CASSSGESIYGYTF,TGTGCCAGCAGCTCAGGGGAGTCAATCTATGGCTACACCTTC
TRBV5-1,.,TRBD2,TRBJ2-1,CASSGNSGRPSYNEQFF,TGCGCCAGCAGCGGTAATAGCGGGAGGCCATCCTACAATGAGCAGTTCTTC